These T cell receptor beta chains were read from a single sample in a study of HIV-infected patients and healthy controls. Using its own MiXCR run on the 5' RACE reads, TCRdb lists one record per CDR3 protein. The profile shows around 20,000 distinct CDR3 sequences, 9% to 10% of them singletons. The sample consisted of blood. The receptors shown here come from an adult in good health. CDR3s include the opening cysteine and the closing phenylalanine or tryptophan. A D gene is named only where the DNA matches it firmly. For some rows the clone size is stated as once, few or many, or as a class when expanded; others skip it.

DNA: TGTGCCAGCAGACCGACAGATAACTATGGCTACACCTTC
CDR3: CASRPTDNYGYTF
V: TRBV28
size: -
D: -
J: TRBJ1-2

DNA: TGTGCCAGCAGCTTGATAGACCAAGAGACCCAGTACTTC
CDR3: CASSLIDQETQYF
V: TRBV5-6
size: many
D: -
J: TRBJ2-5

DNA: TGTGCCAGCAGCCGACGAGACGGGCCCCTTGAAGAGCAGTACTTC
CDR3: CASSRRDGPLEEQYF
V: TRBV3-1
size: many
D: -
J: TRBJ2-7

DNA: TGTGCCAGCAGCCGGGACCTGGATGAGCAGTTCTTC
CDR3: CASSRDLDEQFF
V: TRBV5-4
size: many
D: -
J: TRBJ2-1

DNA: TGTGCCAGTGCCCAGGGGAACACCGGGGAGCTGTTTTTT
CDR3: CASAQGNTGELFF
V: TRBV6-5
size: many
D: -
J: TRBJ2-2

DNA: TGCAGTGCTAGTTACGGTGAAGAGACCCAGTACTTC
CDR3: CSASYGEETQYF
V: TRBV20-1
size: medium-sized
D: -
J: TRBJ2-5

DNA: TGCGCCAGCAGCGGAACCGGGACTAGCGGTTACAATGAGCAGTTCTTC
CDR3: CASSGTGTSGYNEQFF
V: TRBV5-1
size: many
D: TRBD2
J: TRBJ2-1

DNA: TGTGCCAGCACAACCGGGGGAGGGAGGAATGAGCAGTTCTTC
CDR3: CASTTGGGRNEQFF
V: TRBV28
size: many
D: TRBD2
J: TRBJ2-1

DNA: TGTGCCAGCAGCTTGCCGCCTGGTGGGCGCACAGATACGCAGTATTTT
CDR3: CASSLPPGGRTDTQYF
V: TRBV5-4
size: -
D: -
J: TRBJ2-3

DNA: TGCGCCAGCAGCCAGTTAACCGTGACTAATGAAAAACTGTTTTTT
CDR3: CASSQLTVTNEKLFF
V: TRBV4-1
size: medium-sized
D: -
J: TRBJ1-4

DNA: TGTGCCAGCAGCACCGGGGGGGGCCTCAATGAGCAGTTCTTC
CDR3: CASSTGGGLNEQFF
V: TRBV7-9
size: many
D: TRBD2
J: TRBJ2-1

DNA: TGTGCCAGCAGCCTAGGGCAGGGAGAAAGGAATGGCTACACCTTC
CDR3: CASSLGQGERNGYTF
V: TRBV12-3/TRBV12-4
size: -
D: -
J: TRBJ1-2

DNA: TGTGCCAGCAGCTCTAAAGACCTGGGACACCTCTACGAGCAGTACTTC
CDR3: CASSSKDLGHLYEQYF
V: TRBV11-2
size: many
D: -
J: TRBJ2-7

DNA: TGTGCCAGCAAAAGTGGTGCAGGGATGGCCGGGGAGCTGTTTTTT
CDR3: CASKSGAGMAGELFF
V: TRBV6-5
size: few
D: -
J: TRBJ2-2

DNA: TGCGCCAGCAGGCCACGGACGGGCGACGACTATGGCTACACCTTC
CDR3: CASRPRTGDDYGYTF
V: TRBV5-1
size: many
D: -
J: TRBJ1-2

DNA: TGCAGTGCTAGAGATATCGGGAACATGAACACTGAAGCTTTCTTT
CDR3: CSARDIGNMNTEAFF
V: TRBV20-1
size: -
D: -
J: TRBJ1-1

DNA: TGTGCCAGCAGAGCCAGCAGGGTTGATACCTACGAGCAGTACTTC
CDR3: CASRASRVDTYEQYF
V: TRBV2
size: many
D: -
J: TRBJ2-7

DNA: TGTGCCAGCAGTTACCGAGCAGGGACAGGGGGCACTGAAGCTTTCTTT
CDR3: CASSYRAGTGGTEAFF
V: TRBV28
size: -
D: TRBD1
J: TRBJ1-1

DNA: TGTGCCAGCAGCCAGTCTCCAACTTGGGGTACCAAGCGCGACTCCTACAATGAGCAGTTCTTC
CDR3: CASSQSPTWGTKRDSYNEQFF
V: TRBV3-1
size: many
D: -
J: TRBJ2-1

DNA: TGCAGCGTTGAAGACTCTCGGGGGGCATACTATGGCTACACCTTC
CDR3: CSVEDSRGAYYGYTF
V: TRBV29-1
size: -
D: -
J: TRBJ1-2

DNA: TGTGCCAGCAGTGTGGGAAACAATGAGCAGTTCTTC
CDR3: CASSVGNNEQFF
V: TRBV6-1
size: medium-sized
D: -
J: TRBJ2-1

DNA: TGTGCCAGCTCACCGCGGGCTAGCGGTTACAATGAGCAGTTCTTC
CDR3: CASSPRASGYNEQFF
V: TRBV18
size: many
D: TRBD2
J: TRBJ2-1

DNA: TGTGCCAGCAGTCCAAACTGGACAGGGAGCACAGATACGCAGTATTTT
CDR3: CASSPNWTGSTDTQYF
V: TRBV28
size: many
D: TRBD1
J: TRBJ2-3

DNA: TGCAGTGCTAGCGGGAGCAGCTACGAGCAGTACTTC
CDR3: CSASGSSYEQYF
V: TRBV20-1
size: many
D: -
J: TRBJ2-7

DNA: TGTGCCAGCAGCTTACGAATGCAGGGGCTAGCTGAAGCTTTCTTT
CDR3: CASSLRMQGLAEAFF
V: TRBV7-8
size: many
D: -
J: TRBJ1-1

DNA: TGTGCCAGCAGTCCTAGCGGAGCCCTGAATGAGCAGTTCTTC
CDR3: CASSPSGALNEQFF
V: TRBV6-5
size: few
D: TRBD2
J: TRBJ2-1

DNA: TGCGCCAGCAACGACAGGGACCAAGAGACCCAGTACTTC
CDR3: CASNDRDQETQYF
V: TRBV5-1
size: many
D: TRBD1
J: TRBJ2-5

DNA: TGTGCCAGTACCGAGATGGGTGGAGATACGCAGTATTTT
CDR3: CASTEMGGDTQYF
V: TRBV19
size: many
D: -
J: TRBJ2-3

DNA: TGTGCCAGCAGTTCCGCTGTCGCAGATACGCAGTATTTT
CDR3: CASSSAVADTQYF
V: TRBV28
size: medium-sized
D: -
J: TRBJ2-3

DNA: TGTGCCAGTAGTCCTGGGACCCGTTCCTACGAGCAGTACTTC
CDR3: CASSPGTRSYEQYF
V: TRBV19
size: many
D: -
J: TRBJ2-7

DNA: TGTGCCAGCACTAGCACAAGAGCCAACACCGGGGAGCTGTTTTTT
CDR3: CASTSTRANTGELFF
V: TRBV6-2/TRBV6-3
size: many
D: -
J: TRBJ2-2

DNA: TGTGCCAGCAGCCAAGAGTTCAGGGGCCAGCCCCAGCATTTT
CDR3: CASSQEFRGQPQHF
V: TRBV3-1
size: few
D: -
J: TRBJ1-5

DNA: TGCGCCAGCAGACCTTGGGCTCGGAAGGCTAGCACTTACAACGAGCAGTACTTC
CDR3: CASRPWARKASTYNEQYF
V: TRBV5-1
size: many
D: -
J: TRBJ2-7

DNA: TGTGCCAGCAGCTCCCGAGGGGGCTTCACGGCGTCCCAGTCCTACAATGAGCAGTTCTTC
CDR3: CASSSRGGFTASQSYNEQFF
V: TRBV7-9
size: -
D: TRBD1
J: TRBJ2-1

DNA: TGTGCCAGCACCCCAATGGGGGTCGGCGAAAAACTGTTTTTT
CDR3: CASTPMGVGEKLFF
V: TRBV12-3/TRBV12-4
size: few
D: -
J: TRBJ1-4

DNA: TGTGCCAGTAGTATAGGCCAGGGCGGGAACGAGCAGTACTTC
CDR3: CASSIGQGGNEQYF
V: TRBV19
size: many
D: -
J: TRBJ2-7